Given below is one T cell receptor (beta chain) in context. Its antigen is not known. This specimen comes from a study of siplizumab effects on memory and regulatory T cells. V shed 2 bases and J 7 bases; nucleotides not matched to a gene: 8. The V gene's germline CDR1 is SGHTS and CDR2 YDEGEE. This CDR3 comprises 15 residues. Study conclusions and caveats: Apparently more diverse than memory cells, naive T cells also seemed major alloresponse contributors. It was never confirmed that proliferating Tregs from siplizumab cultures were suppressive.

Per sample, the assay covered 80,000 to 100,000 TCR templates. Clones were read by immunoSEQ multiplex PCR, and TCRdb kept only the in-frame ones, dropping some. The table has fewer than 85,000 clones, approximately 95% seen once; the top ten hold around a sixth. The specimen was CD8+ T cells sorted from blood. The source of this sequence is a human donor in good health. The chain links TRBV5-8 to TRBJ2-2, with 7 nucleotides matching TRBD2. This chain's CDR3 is CASSFLAGANGELFF. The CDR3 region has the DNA TGTGCCAGCAGCTTTCTCGCGGGAGCCAACGGGGAGCTGTTTTTT. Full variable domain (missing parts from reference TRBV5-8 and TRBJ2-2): EAGVTQSPTHLIKTRGQQATLRCSPISGHTSVYWYQQALGLGLQFLLWYDEGEERNRGNFPPRFSGRQFPNYSSELNVNALELEDSALYLCASSFLAGANGELFFGEGSRLTVL.